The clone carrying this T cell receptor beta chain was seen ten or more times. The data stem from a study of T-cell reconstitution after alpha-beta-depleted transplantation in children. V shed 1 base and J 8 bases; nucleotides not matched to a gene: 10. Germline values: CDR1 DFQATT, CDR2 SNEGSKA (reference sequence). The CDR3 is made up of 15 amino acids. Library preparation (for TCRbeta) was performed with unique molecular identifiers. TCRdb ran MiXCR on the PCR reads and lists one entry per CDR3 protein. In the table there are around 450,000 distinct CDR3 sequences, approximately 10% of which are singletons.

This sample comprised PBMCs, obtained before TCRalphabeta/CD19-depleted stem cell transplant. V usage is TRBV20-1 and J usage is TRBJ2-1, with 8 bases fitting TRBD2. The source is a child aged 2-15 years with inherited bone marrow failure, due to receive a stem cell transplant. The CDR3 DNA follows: TGCAGTGCTAGAGTACCGGGAGGGCTTAGGTATGAGCAGTTCTTC. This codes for CSARVPGGLRYEQFF.